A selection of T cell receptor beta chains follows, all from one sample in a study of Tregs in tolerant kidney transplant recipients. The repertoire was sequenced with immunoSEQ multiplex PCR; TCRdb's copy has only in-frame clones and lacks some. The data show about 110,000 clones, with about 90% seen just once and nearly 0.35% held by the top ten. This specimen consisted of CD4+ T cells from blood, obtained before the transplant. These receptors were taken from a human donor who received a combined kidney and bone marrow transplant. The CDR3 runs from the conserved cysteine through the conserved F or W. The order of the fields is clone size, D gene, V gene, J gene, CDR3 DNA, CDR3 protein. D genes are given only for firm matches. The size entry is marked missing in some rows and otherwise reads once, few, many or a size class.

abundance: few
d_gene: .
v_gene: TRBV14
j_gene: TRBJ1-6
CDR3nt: TGTGCCAGCAGCCAAGTACTCGGCGGGGACTATAATTCACCCCTCCACTTT
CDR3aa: CASSQVLGGDYNSPLHF

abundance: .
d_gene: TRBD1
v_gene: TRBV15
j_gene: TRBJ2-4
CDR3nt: TGTGCCACCAGCAGAGATTCTGGGACAGGGAAGATTGGTTCAACCAAAAACATTCAGTACTTC
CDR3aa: CATSRDSGTGKIGSTKNIQYF

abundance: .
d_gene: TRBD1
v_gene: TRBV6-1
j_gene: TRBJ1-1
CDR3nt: TGTGCCAGCAGCGGGACAGGGGGCCACGGCACTGAAGCTTTCTTT
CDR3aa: CASSGTGGHGTEAFF

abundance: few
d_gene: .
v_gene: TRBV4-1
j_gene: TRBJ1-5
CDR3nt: TGCGCCAGCAGCCGGGATGGGGGCAGGGGCAATCAGCCCCAGCATTTT
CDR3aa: CASSRDGGRGNQPQHF

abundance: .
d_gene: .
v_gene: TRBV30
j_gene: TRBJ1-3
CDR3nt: TGTGCCTGGAGTCCTCCGCGCTCTGGAAACACCATATATTTT
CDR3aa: CAWSPPRSGNTIYF

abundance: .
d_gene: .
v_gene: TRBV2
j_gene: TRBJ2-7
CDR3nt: TGTGCCAGCAGGGGGGGCGGGGGCGCCTACGAGCAGTACTTC
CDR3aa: CASRGGGGAYEQYF

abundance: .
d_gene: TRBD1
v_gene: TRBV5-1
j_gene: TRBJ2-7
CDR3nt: TGCGCCAGCAGCCCAAATGGACAGGGTAGGCACGAGCAGTACTTC
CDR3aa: CASSPNGQGRHEQYF

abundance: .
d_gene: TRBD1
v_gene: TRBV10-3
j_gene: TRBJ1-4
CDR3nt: TGTGCCATCAGTGGGGGACAGGGAGGCGAAAAACTGTTTTTT
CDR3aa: CAISGGQGGEKLFF

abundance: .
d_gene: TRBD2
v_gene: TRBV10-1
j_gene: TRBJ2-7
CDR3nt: TGCGCCAGCAGTGAGTACAGGACTAGCGGGGGATACGAGCAGTACTTC
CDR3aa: CASSEYRTSGGYEQYF

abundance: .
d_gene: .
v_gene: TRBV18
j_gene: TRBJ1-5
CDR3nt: TGTGCCAGCTCACCAGAGAATCAGCCCCAGCATTTT
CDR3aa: CASSPENQPQHF

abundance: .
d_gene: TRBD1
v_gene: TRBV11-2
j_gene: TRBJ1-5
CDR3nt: TGTGCCAGCAGCCGGGACAGGGGCATCAATCAGCCCCAGCATTTT
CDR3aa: CASSRDRGINQPQHF

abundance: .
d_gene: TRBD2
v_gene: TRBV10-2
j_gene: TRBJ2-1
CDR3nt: TGCGCCAGCAAACCCGGGACTAGCGGTATAGGGCAGTTCTTC
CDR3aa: CASKPGTSGIGQFF

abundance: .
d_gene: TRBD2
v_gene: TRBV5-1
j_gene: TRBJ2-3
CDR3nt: TGCGCCAGCAGCCTGGACCCGGCCGGGAGGGCCCTTGGGACAGATACGCAGTATTTT
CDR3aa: CASSLDPAGRALGTDTQYF

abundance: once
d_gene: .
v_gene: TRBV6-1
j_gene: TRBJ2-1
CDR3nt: TGTGCCAGCATTCGAGGGTTTTCCTACAATGAGCAGTTCTTC
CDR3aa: CASIRGFSYNEQFF

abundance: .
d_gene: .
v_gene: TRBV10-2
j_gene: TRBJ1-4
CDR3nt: TGCGCCAGCAAAGGGGCGTATGAAAAACTGTTTTTT
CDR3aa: CASKGAYEKLFF

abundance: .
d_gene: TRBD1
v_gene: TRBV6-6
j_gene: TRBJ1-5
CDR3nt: TGTGCCAGCAAGATGGGACAGGCTAGCAATCAGCCCCAGCATTTT
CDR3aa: CASKMGQASNQPQHF

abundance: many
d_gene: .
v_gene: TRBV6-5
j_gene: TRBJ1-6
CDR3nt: TGTGCCAGCAGTTACAACAGGGATAATAATTCACCCCTCCACTTT
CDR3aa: CASSYNRDNNSPLHF

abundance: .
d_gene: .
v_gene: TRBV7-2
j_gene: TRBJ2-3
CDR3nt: TGTGCCAGCAGCCCCACACAGTTAACGCAGTATTTT
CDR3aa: CASSPTQLTQYF

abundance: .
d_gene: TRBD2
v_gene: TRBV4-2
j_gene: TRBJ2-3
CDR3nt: TGTGCCAGCAGCCAAGATGAGCGGGGGGACAGCACAGATACGCAGTATTTT
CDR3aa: CASSQDERGDSTDTQYF

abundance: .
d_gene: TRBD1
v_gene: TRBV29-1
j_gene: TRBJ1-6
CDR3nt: TGCAGCGTAGGGACAGGTTATAATTCACCCCTCCACTTT
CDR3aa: CSVGTGYNSPLHF

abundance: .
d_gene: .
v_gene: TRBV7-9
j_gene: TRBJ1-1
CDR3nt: TGTGCCAGCAGCTCCACGTCGGACTCCACCGCCGGTTTGTTT
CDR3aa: CASSSTSDSTAGLF

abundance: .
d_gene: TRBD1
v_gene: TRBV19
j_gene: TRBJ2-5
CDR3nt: TGTGCCAGTAGTATAAACAGGGGATTCCAAGAGACCCAGTACTTC
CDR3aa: CASSINRGFQETQYF

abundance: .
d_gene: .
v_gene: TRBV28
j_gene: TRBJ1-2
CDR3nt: TGTGCCAGCAGGGGGGGGCGGGGCTATGGCTACACCTTC
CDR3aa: CASRGGRGYGYTF

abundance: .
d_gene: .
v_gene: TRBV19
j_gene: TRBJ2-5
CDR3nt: TGTGCCAGTACCCCAGCGACCTCCCCAGAGACCCAGTACTTC
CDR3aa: CASTPATSPETQYF

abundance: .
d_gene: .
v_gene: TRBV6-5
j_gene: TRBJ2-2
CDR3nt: TGTGCCAGCAGTTACTCTTGGACAAACACCGGGGAGCTGTTTTTT
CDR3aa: CASSYSWTNTGELFF

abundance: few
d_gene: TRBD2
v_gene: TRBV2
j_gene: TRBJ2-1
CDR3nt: TGTGCCAGCACCGGGACTAGCGGGGGGGATGAGCAGTTCTTC
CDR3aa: CASTGTSGGDEQFF

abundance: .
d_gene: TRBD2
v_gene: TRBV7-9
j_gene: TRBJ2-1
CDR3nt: TGTGCCAGCAGCTTGGGGAGCGGGACTTACAATGAGCAGTTCTTC
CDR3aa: CASSLGSGTYNEQFF

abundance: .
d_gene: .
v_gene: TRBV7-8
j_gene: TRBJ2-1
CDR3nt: TGTGCCAGCAGCTCGGAACTAGGAGGGCCGGTCTTC
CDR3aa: CASSSELGGPVF

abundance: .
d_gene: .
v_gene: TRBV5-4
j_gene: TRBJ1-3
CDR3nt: TGTGCCAGCAGCCCGGGGGGTATTCGGTCTGGAAACACCATATATTTT
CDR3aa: CASSPGGIRSGNTIYF

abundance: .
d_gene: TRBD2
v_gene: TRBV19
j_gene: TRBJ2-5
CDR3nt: TGTGCCAGTAGTAGAGGCGCGACTAGCGGGTCGTACCAAGAGACCCAGTACTTC
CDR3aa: CASSRGATSGSYQETQYF

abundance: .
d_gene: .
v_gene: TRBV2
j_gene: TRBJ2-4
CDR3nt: TGTGCCAGCAGTCCAACAGGGAGGGAGGCCAAAAACATTCAGTACTTC
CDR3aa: CASSPTGREAKNIQYF

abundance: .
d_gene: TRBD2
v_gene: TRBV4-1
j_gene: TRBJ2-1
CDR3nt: TGCGCCAGCAGCCAAGAGGGGGCTAGCGGGGGGCCTACCAATCTCCGTGGGCAGTTCTTC
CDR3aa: CASSQEGASGGPTNLRGQFF

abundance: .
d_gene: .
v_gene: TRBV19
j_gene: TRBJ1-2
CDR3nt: TGTGCCAGTAGTATTCAGGAAGACTATGGCTACACCTTC
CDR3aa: CASSIQEDYGYTF

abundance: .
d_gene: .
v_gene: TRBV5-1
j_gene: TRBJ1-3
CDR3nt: TGCGCCAGCAGCCTAAAGGGAGGGGATAGCTCTGGAAACACCATATATTTT
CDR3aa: CASSLKGGDSSGNTIYF

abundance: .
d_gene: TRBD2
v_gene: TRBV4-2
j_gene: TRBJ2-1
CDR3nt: TGTGCCAGCAGCCAAGACAGGAGGGCTAGCGGGGGGGCGGGGTACAATGAGCAGTTCTTC
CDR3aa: CASSQDRRASGGAGYNEQFF

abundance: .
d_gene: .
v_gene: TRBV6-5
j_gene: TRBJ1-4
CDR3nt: TGTGCCAGCAGCTGGACGGGGGGCAATGAAAAACTGTTTTTT
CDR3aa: CASSWTGGNEKLFF

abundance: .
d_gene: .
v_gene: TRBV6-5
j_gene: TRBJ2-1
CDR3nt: TGTGCCAGCAGTAGGGGGACCCTCAATGACAATGAGCAGTTCTTC
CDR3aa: CASSRGTLNDNEQFF

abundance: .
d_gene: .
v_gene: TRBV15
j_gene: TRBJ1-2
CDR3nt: TGTGCCACCAGCAGAGCCCCCTTTGTTGGCTACACCTTC
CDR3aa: CATSRAPFVGYTF

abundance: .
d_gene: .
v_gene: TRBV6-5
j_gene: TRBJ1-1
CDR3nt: TGTGCCAGCAGTCAACGCGTCGGTCGCTCTACTGAAGCTTTCTTT
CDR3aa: CASSQRVGRSTEAFF